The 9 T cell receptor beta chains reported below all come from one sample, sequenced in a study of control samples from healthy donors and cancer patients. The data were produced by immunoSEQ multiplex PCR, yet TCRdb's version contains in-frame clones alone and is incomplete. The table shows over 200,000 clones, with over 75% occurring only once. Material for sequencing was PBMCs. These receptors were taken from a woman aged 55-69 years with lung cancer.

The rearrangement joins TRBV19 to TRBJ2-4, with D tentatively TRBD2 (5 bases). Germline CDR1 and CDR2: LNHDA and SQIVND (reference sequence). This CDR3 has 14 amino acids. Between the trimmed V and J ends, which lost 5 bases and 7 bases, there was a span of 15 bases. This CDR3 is CASSVGVDANIQYF. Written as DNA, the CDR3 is TGTGCCAGTAGTGTGGGAGTCGACGCGAACATTCAGTACTTC.

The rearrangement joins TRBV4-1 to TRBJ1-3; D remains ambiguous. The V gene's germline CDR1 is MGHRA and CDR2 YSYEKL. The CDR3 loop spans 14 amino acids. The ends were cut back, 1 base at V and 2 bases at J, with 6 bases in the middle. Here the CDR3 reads CASSQGTPGNTIYF. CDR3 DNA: TGCGCCAGCAGCCAAGGTACACCTGGAAACACCATATATTTT.

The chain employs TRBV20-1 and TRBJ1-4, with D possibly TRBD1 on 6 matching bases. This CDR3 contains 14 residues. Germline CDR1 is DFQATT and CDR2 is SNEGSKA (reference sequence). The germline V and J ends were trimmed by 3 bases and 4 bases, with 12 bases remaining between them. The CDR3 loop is CSASGGGNNEKLFF. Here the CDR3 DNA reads TGCAGTGCTAGTGGAGGGGGTAATAATGAAAAACTGTTTTTT.

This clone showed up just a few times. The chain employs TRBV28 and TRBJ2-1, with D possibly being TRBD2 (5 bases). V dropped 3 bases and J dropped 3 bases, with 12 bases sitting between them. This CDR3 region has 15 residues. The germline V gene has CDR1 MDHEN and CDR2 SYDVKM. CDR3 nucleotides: TGTGCCAGCAGTTTGCATCGGGAAGTCTACAATGAGCAGTTCTTC. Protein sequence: CASSLHREVYNEQFF. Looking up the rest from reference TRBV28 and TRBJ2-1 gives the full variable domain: DVKVTQSSRYLVKRTGEKVFLECVQDMDHENMFWYRQDPGLGLRLIYFSYDVKMKEKGDIPEGYSVSREKKERFSLILESASTNQTSMYLCASSLHREVYNEQFFGPGTRLTVL.

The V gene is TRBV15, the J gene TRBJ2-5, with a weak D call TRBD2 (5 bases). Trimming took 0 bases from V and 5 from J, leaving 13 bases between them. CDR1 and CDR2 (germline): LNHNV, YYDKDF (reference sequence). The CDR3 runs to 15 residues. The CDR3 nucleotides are TGTGCCACCAGCAGAGATCCCAACACGGGGGAGACCCAGTACTTC. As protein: CATSRDPNTGETQYF.

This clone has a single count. The CDR3 DNA sequence: TGTGCCAGCAGTTCGCAGATGAACACTGAAGCTTTCTTT. It yields the protein CASSSQMNTEAFF. This rearrangement joins TRBV28 to TRBJ1-1; D is ambiguous. The V and J ends lost 4 bases and 0 bases respectively, with 6 bases between them. CDR1 MDHEN and CDR2 SYDVKM come from the germline V gene. The CDR3 runs to 13 residues.

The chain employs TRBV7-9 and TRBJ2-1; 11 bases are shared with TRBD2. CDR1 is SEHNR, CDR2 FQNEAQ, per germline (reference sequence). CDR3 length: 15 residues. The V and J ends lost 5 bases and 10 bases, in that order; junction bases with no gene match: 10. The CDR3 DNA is TGTGCCAGCAGCGCGACTAGCGGGAAAGGGGAAGAGCAGTTCTTC. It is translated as CASSATSGKGEEQFF.

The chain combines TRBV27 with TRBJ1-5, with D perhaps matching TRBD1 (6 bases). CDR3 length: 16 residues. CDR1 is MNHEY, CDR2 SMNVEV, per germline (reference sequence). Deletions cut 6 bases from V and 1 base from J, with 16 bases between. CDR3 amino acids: CASSPTGGASNQPQHF. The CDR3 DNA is TGTGCCAGCAGCCCCACGGGGGGGGCCAGCAATCAGCCCCAGCATTTT.

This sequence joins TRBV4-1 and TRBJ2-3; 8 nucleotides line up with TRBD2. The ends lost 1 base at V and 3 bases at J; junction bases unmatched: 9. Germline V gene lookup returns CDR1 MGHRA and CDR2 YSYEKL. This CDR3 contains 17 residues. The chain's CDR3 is CASSQGFGRGATDTQYF. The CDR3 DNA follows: TGCGCCAGCAGCCAAGGGTTCGGGCGGGGGGCGACAGATACGCAGTATTTT.